This T cell receptor beta chain originates from a study of PD-1 blockade in mismatch repair-deficient tumors. Method: immunoSEQ multiplex PCR; TCRdb's copy keeps in-frame clones and lacks some. Here the sample spans roughly 16,000 clones, more than 70% being singletons. The germline CDR1 and CDR2 sequences are MNHEY and SMNVEV (reference sequence). V lost 4 bases, J lost 2 bases, and 14 bases lay in between. CDR3 length: 16 amino acids. The sample was PBMCs, taken before pembrolizumab treatment. This clonotype was obtained from an adult with mismatch repair-deficient cancer. This sequence joins TRBV27 and TRBJ1-4, with D perhaps TRBD1 (5 bases). CDR3 sequence (DNA): TGTGCCAGCAGTTCCCACCCGGGGGGGACTAATGAAAAACTGTTTTTT. Residues: CASSSHPGGTNEKLFF.